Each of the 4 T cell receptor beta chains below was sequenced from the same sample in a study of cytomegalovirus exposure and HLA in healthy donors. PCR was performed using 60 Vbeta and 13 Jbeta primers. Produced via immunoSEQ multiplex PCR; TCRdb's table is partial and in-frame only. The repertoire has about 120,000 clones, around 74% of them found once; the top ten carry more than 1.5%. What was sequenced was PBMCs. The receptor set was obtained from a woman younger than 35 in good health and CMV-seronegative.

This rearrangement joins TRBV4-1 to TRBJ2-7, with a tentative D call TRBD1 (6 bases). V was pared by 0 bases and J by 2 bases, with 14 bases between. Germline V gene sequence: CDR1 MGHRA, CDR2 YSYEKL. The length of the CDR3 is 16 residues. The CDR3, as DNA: TGCGCCAGCAGCCAAGAACTCCAGGGGCTACCCTACGAGCAGTACTTC. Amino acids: CASSQELQGLPYEQYF.

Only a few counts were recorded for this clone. Written as DNA, the CDR3 is TGTGCCAGCTGCGGCGGCAGGGGCACTGAAGCTTTCTTT. As protein: CASCGGRGTEAFF. The V and J genes are TRBV18 and TRBJ1-1; a possible D gene is TRBD1 (6 bases). This CDR3 has 13 residues. The germline V gene encodes CDR1 KGHSH and CDR2 LQKENI. V lost 7 bases, J lost 4 bases, and 13 bases lay in between. The full variable domain, with the rest looked up from reference TRBV18 and TRBJ1-1, is NAGVMQNPRHLVRRRGQEARLRCSPMKGHSHVYWYRQLPEEGLKFMVYLQKENIIDESGMPKERFSAEFPKEGPSILRIQQVVRGDSAAYFCASCGGRGTEAFFGQGTRLTVV.

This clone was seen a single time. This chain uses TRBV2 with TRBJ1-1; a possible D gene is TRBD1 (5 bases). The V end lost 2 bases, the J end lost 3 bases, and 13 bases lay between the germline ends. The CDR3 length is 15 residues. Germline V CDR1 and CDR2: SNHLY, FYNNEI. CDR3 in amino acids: CASSERGGRYTEAFF. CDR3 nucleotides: TGTGCCAGCAGTGAACGGGGGGGAAGGTACACTGAAGCTTTCTTT.

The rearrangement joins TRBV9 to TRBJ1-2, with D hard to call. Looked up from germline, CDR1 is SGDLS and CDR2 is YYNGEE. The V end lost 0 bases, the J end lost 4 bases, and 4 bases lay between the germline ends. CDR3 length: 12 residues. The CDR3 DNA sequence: TGTGCCAGCAGCGTAGACTTCTATGGCTACACCTTC. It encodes CASSVDFYGYTF.